This T cell receptor (beta chain) originates from a study of blood T cell repertoires in COVID-19. In the study overall: Italy, Spain and the United States were the sources of the convalescent and acute COVID-19 samples. Sample material is recorded as cDNA or gDNA derived from T cells, B-cell-depleted T cells, or PBMCs.

Sequenced by immunoSEQ multiplex PCR; TCRdb stores in-frame clones only, minus some. The repertoire consists of under 250,000 clones, with roughly nine tenths occurring once and the leading ten covering more than 5.5%. This clone was detected once. The source is a man aged 55 to 69 who had recovered from COVID-19. Sequenced input: peripheral blood.

The CDR3 DNA sequence: TGTGCCAGCTCCCCGGACAGGGGGCCTTCTGGAAACACCATATATTTT. It encodes CASSPDRGPSGNTIYF. V and J are TRBV18 and TRBJ1-3; 11 nucleotides line up with TRBD1. Germline V CDR1 and CDR2: KGHSH, LQKENI. The CDR3 loop spans 16 amino acids. The J segment lost 1 base and the V segment lost 6 bases, leaving 5 bases of the junction unmatched.